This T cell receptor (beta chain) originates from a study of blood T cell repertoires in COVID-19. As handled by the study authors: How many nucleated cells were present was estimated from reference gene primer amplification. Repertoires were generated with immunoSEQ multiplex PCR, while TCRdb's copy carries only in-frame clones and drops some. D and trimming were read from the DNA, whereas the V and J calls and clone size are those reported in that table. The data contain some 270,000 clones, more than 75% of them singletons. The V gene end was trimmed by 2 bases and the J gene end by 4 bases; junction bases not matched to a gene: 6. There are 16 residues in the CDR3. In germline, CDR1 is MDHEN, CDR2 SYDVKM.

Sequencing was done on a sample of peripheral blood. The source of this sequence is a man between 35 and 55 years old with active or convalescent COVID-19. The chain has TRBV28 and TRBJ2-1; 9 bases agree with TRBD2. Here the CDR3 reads CASSLPRGGLYNEQFF. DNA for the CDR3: TGTGCCAGCAGTTTACCGCGGGGGGGCCTTTACAATGAGCAGTTCTTC.